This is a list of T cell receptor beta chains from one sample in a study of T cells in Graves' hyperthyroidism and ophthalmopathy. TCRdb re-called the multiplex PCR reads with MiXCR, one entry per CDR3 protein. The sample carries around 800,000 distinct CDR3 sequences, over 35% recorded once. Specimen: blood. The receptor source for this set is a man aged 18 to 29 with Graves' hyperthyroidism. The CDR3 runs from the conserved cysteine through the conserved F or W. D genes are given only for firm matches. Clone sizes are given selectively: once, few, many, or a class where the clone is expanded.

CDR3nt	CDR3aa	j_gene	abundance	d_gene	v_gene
TGTGCCAGCATTACATGGACAGGGGGCGGCAGTCAGCCCCAGCATTTT	CASITWTGGGSQPQHF	TRBJ1-5	NA	TRBD1	TRBV10-3
TGTGCCAGCAGTGAATGGAGCGGGGTTACAGATACGCAGTATTTT	CASSEWSGVTDTQYF	TRBJ2-3	NA	TRBD2	TRBV25-1
TGTGCCAGCAGCTTAGTACGCGGTTCTACCTACGAGCAGTACTTC	CASSLVRGSTYEQYF	TRBJ2-7	NA	NA	TRBV13
TGTGCCAGCAGTGATGGGGAGGGATATAGCAATCAGCCCCAGCATTTT	CASSDGEGYSNQPQHF	TRBJ1-5	many	NA	TRBV25-1
TGTGCCAGCAGTTTAGGAAGACAGGGAGAAGCTTTCTTT	CASSLGRQGEAFF	TRBJ1-1	NA	TRBD1	TRBV27
TGTGCCAGCACCCCCTCTGGGGTTTTACGGAACACTGAAGCTTTCTTT	CASTPSGVLRNTEAFF	TRBJ1-1	NA	NA	TRBV25-1
TGTGCCAGCAGTGTTCCGGGACAGGGAATTTCTGGCTACACCTTC	CASSVPGQGISGYTF	TRBJ1-2	NA	TRBD1	TRBV25-1
TGTGCCACCAGGGGAGGGATCAATCAGCCCCAGCATTTT	CATRGGINQPQHF	TRBJ1-5	many	NA	TRBV15
TGTGCCTGGAGTGTACTAGCGGGCACCGAGCAGTACTTC	CAWSVLAGTEQYF	TRBJ2-7	NA	TRBD2	TRBV30
TGTGCCAGCAGCTTGTTATCAGCAGGATTACAAGAGACCCAGTACTTC	CASSLLSAGLQETQYF	TRBJ2-5	few	NA	TRBV7-9
TGCGCCAGCAGCGGTCATACAGGGGTCGACACCGGGGAGCTGTTTTTT	CASSGHTGVDTGELFF	TRBJ2-2	NA	TRBD1	TRBV5-1
TGCGCCAGCAGCTTGTCGAGGGGCGGGGAGCTGTTTTTT	CASSLSRGGELFF	TRBJ2-2	few	NA	TRBV5-1
TGCAGTGCTAGAGGCGACGGGAACACTGAAGCTTTCTTT	CSARGDGNTEAFF	TRBJ1-1	many	NA	TRBV20-1
TGCAGCGTTGAATGGATCATGAACACTGAAGCTTTCTTT	CSVEWIMNTEAFF	TRBJ1-1	many	NA	TRBV29-1
TGTGCCAGCAGTTTGTCCAGGGGGAACACTGAAGCTTCCTTT	CASSLSRGNTEASF	TRBJ1-1	NA	TRBD1	TRBV12-3/TRBV12-4
TGTGCCAGCAGCCAAGATTGGCAGGGTGATCAGCCCCAGCATTTT	CASSQDWQGDQPQHF	TRBJ1-5	NA	NA	TRBV19
TGTGCTAGAGACGTCTCTAAAGAGACCCAGTACTTC	CARDVSKETQYF	TRBJ2-5	NA	NA	TRBV7-6
TGTGCCAGCAGCCTCAGGGGTTCCTACGAGCAGTACTTC	CASSLRGSYEQYF	TRBJ2-7	many	NA	TRBV5-1
TGTGCCAGCAGCCAAACAGACATACCAGGGACTGAAGCTTTCTTT	CASSQTDIPGTEAFF	TRBJ1-1	NA	NA	TRBV7-3
TGCAGTGCTAGAGAGGTGAAAGGGGGAATGGTTTCACCCCTCCACTTT	CSAREVKGGMVSPLHF	TRBJ1-6	few	NA	TRBV20-1
TGCAGCGTTTTGGTGATTGAAGCTTTCTTT	CSVLVIEAFF	TRBJ1-1	once	NA	TRBV29-1
TGTGCCAGCAGTTTTCCAGGTCCTTCCTACGAGCAGTACTTC	CASSFPGPSYEQYF	TRBJ2-7	few	NA	TRBV12-3/TRBV12-4
TGTGCCACTAACTATGGCTACACCTTC	CATNYGYTF	TRBJ1-2	NA	NA	TRBV12-3/TRBV12-4
TGCAGCGGACATGCTCGGGATGGCTACACCTTC	CSGHARDGYTF	TRBJ1-2	NA	NA	TRBV29-1
TGTGCCAGCAGCACGTGGGGGGTGAGCACTGAAGCTTTCTTT	CASSTWGVSTEAFF	TRBJ1-1	NA	NA	TRBV14
TGCAGTTTTCCAGGGGGTGGTACTGAAGCTTTCTTT	CSFPGGGTEAFF	TRBJ1-1	NA	TRBD1	TRBV29-1
TGTGCCAGCAGCTTTGACGGGAGTAATTCACCCCTCCACTTT	CASSFDGSNSPLHF	TRBJ1-6	few	NA	TRBV5-4
TGCAGTGCTAGAGTTGGTGGGCGTGACACCGGGGAGCTGTTTTTT	CSARVGGRDTGELFF	TRBJ2-2	NA	NA	TRBV20-1
TGTGCCAGCTCGCCCGGGACAGTGCCTAATGAAAAACTGTTTTTT	CASSPGTVPNEKLFF	TRBJ1-4	NA	TRBD1	TRBV18
TGCAGTGCTAGAGATTTAGCGGAGGCCTACTATGGCTACACCTTC	CSARDLAEAYYGYTF	TRBJ1-2	NA	NA	TRBV20-1
TGTGCCACCAGTGACCTTCTCCACAATGAGCAGTTCTTC	CATSDLLHNEQFF	TRBJ2-1	NA	NA	TRBV24-1
TGCAGCGGTGCCAGCATTAAAACCAGTGGGACTGAAGCTTTCTTT	CSGASIKTSGTEAFF	TRBJ1-1	once	NA	TRBV29-1
TGTGCCAGCAGTGAGGACGAGCAGTACTTC	CASSEDEQYF	TRBJ2-7	many	NA	TRBV2
TGCAGTGTGATAGATAGCTCTGAAAAACTGTTTTTT	CSVIDSSEKLFF	TRBJ1-4	once	NA	TRBV20-1
TGTGCCACCAGCAAACCCCCCAGGGATGGAAACACCATATATTTT	CATSKPPRDGNTIYF	TRBJ1-3	many	NA	TRBV15
TGCAGCGTTGGAGTACAGGGGGTCTATGGCTACACCTTC	CSVGVQGVYGYTF	TRBJ1-2	NA	TRBD1	TRBV29-1
TGCAGTGCCCGACCCACGACTAGCGGGGCCTACGAGCAGTACTTC	CSARPTTSGAYEQYF	TRBJ2-7	NA	TRBD2	TRBV20-1
TGTGCCAGCAGCTTGAGAGACAGACCTCAAGAGACCCAGTACTTC	CASSLRDRPQETQYF	TRBJ2-5	NA	NA	TRBV7-9
TGTGCCCCCGCCGGGACAGGGGGGACTGAAGCTTTCTTT	CAPAGTGGTEAFF	TRBJ1-1	many	TRBD1	TRBV2
TGTGCCAGCAGTTTACCGAGTGATACGAGCCAGTACTTC	CASSLPSDTSQYF	TRBJ2-7	few	NA	TRBV10-1
TGTGCCAGTAGTCGGGGGAACTATGGCTACACCTTC	CASSRGNYGYTF	TRBJ1-2	many	NA	TRBV12-3/TRBV12-4
TGCAGTGCCTCCTTATCGGGGGAGCTGTTTTTT	CSASLSGELFF	TRBJ2-2	many	NA	TRBV20-1
TGTGCCAGCTCACCACAAACCGGGACAGCCAATTCACCCCTCCACTTT	CASSPQTGTANSPLHF	TRBJ1-6	NA	TRBD1	TRBV7-9
TGTGCCAGCAGCCCGACAGGGTCTGATGAAGCTTTCTTT	CASSPTGSDEAFF	TRBJ1-1	many	TRBD1	TRBV2
TGTGCCAGCAGCCAAATTAATGACGGCGCCTACGAGCAGTACTTC	CASSQINDGAYEQYF	TRBJ2-7	once	NA	TRBV6-1
TGTGCCAGCAGCCCGGACAGGACGTATGGAAACACCATATATTTT	CASSPDRTYGNTIYF	TRBJ1-3	few	TRBD1	TRBV7-9
TGTGCCAGCAGCCAAACAGGGCAGGATGAAAAACTGTTTTTT	CASSQTGQDEKLFF	TRBJ1-4	many	NA	TRBV7-9
TGTGCCAGTCGGACTAGCGGGGGGACCTACAAGCAGTACTTC	CASRTSGGTYKQYF	TRBJ2-7	once	TRBD2	TRBV6-5
TGCAGCTCGCCGACCAGGGGGAGTGATGAAAAACTGTTTTTT	CSSPTRGSDEKLFF	TRBJ1-4	NA	TRBD1	TRBV29-1
TGTGCCAGCAGTTTTGTCACAGGTTACGAGCAGTACTTC	CASSFVTGYEQYF	TRBJ2-7	NA	NA	TRBV2
TGTGCCAGCAGCTTAGAATTTCCGAACACTGAAGCTTTCTTT	CASSLEFPNTEAFF	TRBJ1-1	many	NA	TRBV7-9